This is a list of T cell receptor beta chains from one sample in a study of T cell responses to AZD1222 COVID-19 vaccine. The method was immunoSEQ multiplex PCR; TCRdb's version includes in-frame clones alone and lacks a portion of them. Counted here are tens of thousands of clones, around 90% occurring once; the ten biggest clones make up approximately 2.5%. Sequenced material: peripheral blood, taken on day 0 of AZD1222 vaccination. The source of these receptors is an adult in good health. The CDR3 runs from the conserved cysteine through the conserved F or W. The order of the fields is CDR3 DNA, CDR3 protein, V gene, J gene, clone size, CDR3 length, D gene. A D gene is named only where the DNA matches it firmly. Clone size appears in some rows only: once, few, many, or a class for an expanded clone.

CDR3 DNA: TGTGCCAGCAGCCCGACCGGGCCTGAGTTTTATAGCAATCAGCCCCAGCATTTT; CDR3 protein: CASSPTGPEFYSNQPQHF; V gene: TRBV28; J gene: TRBJ1-5; clone size: NA; CDR3 length: 18; D gene: NA
CDR3 DNA: TGTGCCTGGGCCCGGGGGCCAGATACGCAGTATTTT; CDR3 protein: CAWARGPDTQYF; V gene: TRBV30; J gene: TRBJ2-3; clone size: NA; CDR3 length: 12; D gene: NA
CDR3 DNA: TGTGCCAGCAGCTTAGGTCTAGCGGGAGATTGGGAAGAGACCCAGTACTTC; CDR3 protein: CASSLGLAGDWEETQYF; V gene: TRBV7-9; J gene: TRBJ2-5; clone size: NA; CDR3 length: 17; D gene: TRBD2
CDR3 DNA: TGTGCCTCGGAGGGGGGGGTCTACTACGAGCAGTACTTC; CDR3 protein: CASEGGVYYEQYF; V gene: TRBV30; J gene: TRBJ2-7; clone size: NA; CDR3 length: 13; D gene: NA
CDR3 DNA: TGTGCCATCAGTGAGTCGGGGGAGCTGTTTTTT; CDR3 protein: CAISESGELFF; V gene: TRBV10-3; J gene: TRBJ2-2; clone size: few; CDR3 length: 11; D gene: NA
CDR3 DNA: TGTGCCAGTAGTAACCGGGACAGGGGGGTTCGAGAGACCCAGTACTTC; CDR3 protein: CASSNRDRGVRETQYF; V gene: TRBV19; J gene: TRBJ2-5; clone size: once; CDR3 length: 16; D gene: TRBD1
CDR3 DNA: TGTGCCAGCAGCAAGACAGCTCTACAAGACTCCTACGAGCAGTACTTC; CDR3 protein: CASSKTALQDSYEQYF; V gene: TRBV5-8; J gene: TRBJ2-7; clone size: NA; CDR3 length: 16; D gene: NA
CDR3 DNA: TGCAGCGTTGAACTCCTCTCGGGCCAAACGCCGAGGGGCTACACCTTC; CDR3 protein: CSVELLSGQTPRGYTF; V gene: TRBV29-1; J gene: TRBJ1-2; clone size: NA; CDR3 length: 16; D gene: NA
CDR3 DNA: TGTGCCAGCAGCCAAACCTTCGGGGCAGATCTTCTTAACTATGGCTACACCTTC; CDR3 protein: CASSQTFGADLLNYGYTF; V gene: TRBV9; J gene: TRBJ1-2; clone size: NA; CDR3 length: 18; D gene: NA
CDR3 DNA: TGTGCCAGCAGCGTAGCGGGGGGGGTGGGCAATGAGCAGTTCTTC; CDR3 protein: CASSVAGGVGNEQFF; V gene: TRBV5-4; J gene: TRBJ2-1; clone size: NA; CDR3 length: 15; D gene: TRBD2
CDR3 DNA: TGTGCCTGGAGTGTACTAGGGGAGCAGTTCTTC; CDR3 protein: CAWSVLGEQFF; V gene: TRBV30; J gene: TRBJ2-1; clone size: NA; CDR3 length: 11; D gene: NA
CDR3 DNA: TGTGCCAGCAGGCCTCAGTGGAGCTCCTACAATGAGCAGTTCTTC; CDR3 protein: CASRPQWSSYNEQFF; V gene: TRBV27; J gene: TRBJ2-1; clone size: once; CDR3 length: 15; D gene: NA